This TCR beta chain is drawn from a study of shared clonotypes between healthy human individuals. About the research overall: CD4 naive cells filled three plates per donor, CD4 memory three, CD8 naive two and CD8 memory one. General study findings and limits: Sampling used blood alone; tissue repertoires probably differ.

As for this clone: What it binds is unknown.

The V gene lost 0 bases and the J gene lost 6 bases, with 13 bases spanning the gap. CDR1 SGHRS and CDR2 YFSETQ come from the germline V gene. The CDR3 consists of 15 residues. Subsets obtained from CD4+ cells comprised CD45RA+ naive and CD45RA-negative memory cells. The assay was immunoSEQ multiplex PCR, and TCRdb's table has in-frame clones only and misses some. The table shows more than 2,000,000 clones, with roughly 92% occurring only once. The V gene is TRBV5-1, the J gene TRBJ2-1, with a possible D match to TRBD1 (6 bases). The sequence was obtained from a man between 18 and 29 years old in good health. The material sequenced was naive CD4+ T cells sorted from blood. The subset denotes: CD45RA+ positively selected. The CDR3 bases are TGCGCCAGCAGCTTGGTACAGGGTGTATCCAATGAGCAGTTCTTC. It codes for CASSLVQGVSNEQFF. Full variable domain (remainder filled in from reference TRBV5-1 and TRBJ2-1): KAGVTQTPRYLIKTRGQQVTLSCSPISGHRSVSWYQQTPGQGLQFLFEYFSETQRNKGNFPGRFSGRQFSNSRSEMNVSTLELGDSALYLCASSLVQGVSNEQFFGPGTRLTVL.